A selection of T cell receptor beta chains follows, all from one sample in a study of shared clonotypes between healthy human individuals. The method was immunoSEQ multiplex PCR; TCRdb's version includes in-frame clones alone and lacks a portion of them. The sample contains some 2 million clones, 90% to 95% of which appear only once. Material for sequencing was naive CD4+ T cells sorted from blood. These TCRs come from a man between 18 and 29 years old in good health. CDR3s include the opening cysteine and the closing phenylalanine or tryptophan. D genes are given only for firm matches. Clone size is given for some rows only: seen once, a few or many times, or a class if the clone is expanded.

D | J | length | size | V | CDR3 | DNA
- | TRBJ1-2 | 17 | once | TRBV6-1 | CASSGPFSESGYYGYTF | TGTGCCAGCAGTGGCCCATTCTCAGAGTCGGGCTACTATGGCTACACCTTC
- | TRBJ1-6 | 15 | - | TRBV19 | CASSILGRNNSPLHF | TGTGCCAGTAGTATTCTGGGACGGAATAATTCACCCCTCCACTTT
TRBD1 | TRBJ2-5 | 14 | - | TRBV30 | CAWSWTGKRETQYF | TGTGCCTGGAGTTGGACAGGGAAGAGAGAGACCCAGTACTTC
TRBD1 | TRBJ1-2 | 19 | - | TRBV18 | CASSPLSSYLGGSNYGYTF | TGTGCCAGCTCACCACTAAGTTCCTATTTAGGGGGCTCTAACTATGGCTACACCTTC
- | TRBJ2-7 | 12 | - | TRBV5-1 | CASNDDSYEQYF | TGCGCCAGCAACGACGACTCTTACGAGCAGTACTTC
- | TRBJ2-3 | 13 | - | TRBV10-3 | CANSDSPTDTQYF | TGTGCCAATTCGGACAGTCCGACGGATACGCAGTATTTT
TRBD1 | TRBJ2-3 | 16 | - | TRBV5-6 | CASSEGQTINTDTQYF | TGTGCCAGCAGTGAGGGACAGACAATTAACACAGATACGCAGTATTTT
- | TRBJ2-5 | 17 | - | TRBV2 | CASSSPFGQSSPETQYF | TGTGCCAGCAGTTCCCCCTTCGGACAGTCCTCTCCAGAGACCCAGTACTTC
- | TRBJ2-3 | 16 | once | TRBV5-1 | CASSLAPRAGTDTQYF | TGCGCCAGCAGCTTGGCCCCACGGGCAGGCACAGATACGCAGTATTTT
TRBD1 | TRBJ1-6 | 16 | - | TRBV15 | CATGTGTGGYNSPLHF | TGTGCCACCGGAACCGGGACAGGGGGATATAATTCACCCCTCCACTTT
- | TRBJ2-3 | 16 | - | TRBV5-1 | CASSPFSGGGTDTQYF | TGCGCCAGCAGCCCCTTCAGTGGCGGAGGCACAGATACGCAGTATTTT
- | TRBJ1-1 | 12 | - | TRBV11-2 | CASSLSVTEAFF | TGTGCCAGCAGCTTATCGGTCACTGAAGCTTTCTTT
TRBD1 | TRBJ1-6 | 15 | - | TRBV6-1 | CASRTPGQSNSPLHF | TGTGCCAGCAGGACCCCGGGACAGAGTAATTCACCCCTCCACTTT
- | TRBJ2-7 | 14 | - | TRBV5-1 | CASSVQGNSYEQYF | TGCGCCAGCAGCGTACAGGGTAACTCCTACGAGCAGTACTTC
TRBD2 | TRBJ2-7 | 18 | - | TRBV13 | CASSSKMTSGRVWYEQYF | TGTGCCAGCAGCTCCAAAATGACTAGCGGGAGGGTTTGGTACGAGCAGTACTTC
TRBD1 | TRBJ2-7 | 17 | once | TRBV7-2 | CASSSPGETGASREQYF | TGTGCCAGCAGCTCTCCCGGTGAGACAGGGGCGAGTCGCGAGCAGTACTTC
TRBD1 | TRBJ2-1 | 13 | - | TRBV6-5 | CASSSGTGNEQFF | TGTGCCAGCAGTTCCGGGACAGGCAATGAGCAGTTCTTC
- | TRBJ2-7 | 15 | - | TRBV18 | CASSPYLGENSEQYF | TGTGCCAGCTCACCCTACCTGGGGGAGAATAGCGAGCAGTACTTC
TRBD1 | TRBJ1-1 | 14 | - | TRBV5-4 | CASSAGQMNTEAFF | TGTGCCAGCAGTGCGGGACAGATGAACACTGAAGCTTTCTTT
- | TRBJ1-1 | 17 | - | TRBV4-1 | CASSQHPRGGVNTEAFF | TGCGCCAGCAGCCAACACCCCCGTGGAGGGGTGAACACTGAAGCTTTCTTT
TRBD2 | TRBJ2-4 | 15 | - | TRBV28 | CASSIASGAKNIQYF | TGTGCCAGCAGTATAGCTAGCGGGGCCAAAAACATTCAGTACTTC
TRBD1 | TRBJ2-2 | 14 | - | TRBV6-5 | CASSFRTGTGELFF | TGTGCCAGCAGTTTTCGGACAGGGACCGGGGAGCTGTTTTTT
- | TRBJ1-6 | 18 | - | TRBV2 | CASPKGEAASSYNSPLHF | TGTGCCAGCCCGAAGGGCGAGGCCGCGAGCTCCTATAATTCACCCCTCCACTTT
- | TRBJ2-7 | 12 | - | TRBV11-2 | CASSPGTAGAYF | TGTGCCAGCAGCCCGGGGACCGCGGGGGCGTACTTC
- | TRBJ1-6 | 15 | - | TRBV6-5 | CASSMDGSGYSPLHF | TGTGCCAGCAGTATGGATGGTTCGGGTTATTCACCCCTCCACTTT
- | TRBJ1-1 | 13 | - | TRBV6-5 | CASSYSRDTEAFF | TGTGCCAGCAGTTACTCTAGGGACACTGAAGCTTTCTTT
- | TRBJ1-6 | 16 | - | TRBV5-6 | CASSPGWEGHNSPLHF | TGTGCCAGCAGCCCCGGGTGGGAGGGCCATAATTCACCCCTCCACTTT
- | TRBJ1-2 | 14 | - | TRBV14 | CASSQANTNYGYTF | TGTGCCAGCAGCCAAGCGAACACCAACTATGGCTACACCTTC